Listed below are T cell receptor beta chains from one sample, sequenced in a study of T cells in pancreatic ductal adenocarcinoma. Clones were read by immunoSEQ multiplex PCR, and TCRdb kept only the in-frame ones, dropping some. The profile shows about 2,500 clones, about 83% of them singletons. Sample: pancreatic tumor tissue. The receptors come from a human donor with pancreatic ductal adenocarcinoma. Each CDR3 is given with its conserved first and last residue. A D gene is named only where the DNA matches it firmly. Clone size is given for some rows only: seen once, a few or many times, or a class if the clone is expanded.

v_gene: TRBV19
j_gene: TRBJ1-2
d_gene: TRBD1
abundance: few
CDR3aa: CASSARQGGQNGYTF
CDR3nt: TGTGCCAGTAGTGCAAGACAGGGGGGTCAAAACGGCTACACCTTC

v_gene: TRBV2
j_gene: TRBJ1-2
d_gene: .
abundance: .
CDR3aa: CASRPTGHYGYTF
CDR3nt: TGTGCCAGCAGGCCTACAGGGCACTATGGCTACACCTTC

v_gene: TRBV7-2
j_gene: TRBJ2-7
d_gene: .
abundance: .
CDR3aa: CASSFRTKSYEQYF
CDR3nt: TGTGCCAGCAGCTTCAGGACAAAGTCCTACGAGCAGTACTTC

v_gene: TRBV11-2
j_gene: TRBJ2-3
d_gene: .
abundance: .
CDR3aa: CASSLGFHEGGTDTQYF
CDR3nt: TGTGCCAGCAGCTTGGGGTTTCACGAAGGGGGCACAGATACGCAGTATTTT

v_gene: TRBV4-1
j_gene: TRBJ1-3
d_gene: TRBD1
abundance: .
CDR3aa: CASSPSLDRSFAGNTIYF
CDR3nt: TGCGCCAGCAGCCCTTCTTTGGACAGGTCCTTTGCTGGAAACACCATATATTTT

v_gene: TRBV7-3
j_gene: TRBJ1-2
d_gene: TRBD1
abundance: .
CDR3aa: CASSLNMGTGVDGYTF
CDR3nt: TGTGCCAGCAGCTTAAACATGGGGACAGGGGTCGATGGCTACACCTTC

v_gene: TRBV28
j_gene: TRBJ2-2
d_gene: .
abundance: once
CDR3aa: CASSPSWNTGELFF
CDR3nt: TGTGCCAGCAGCCCCTCTTGGAACACCGGGGAGCTGTTTTTT

v_gene: TRBV6-6
j_gene: TRBJ2-2
d_gene: TRBD1
abundance: once
CDR3aa: CASSPQGDAGELFF
CDR3nt: TGTGCCAGCAGTCCTCAGGGGGATGCCGGGGAGCTGTTTTTT

v_gene: TRBV7-2
j_gene: TRBJ2-5
d_gene: .
abundance: .
CDR3aa: CASSLSRETQYF
CDR3nt: TGTGCCAGCAGCTTATCCCGGGAGACCCAGTACTTC

v_gene: TRBV30
j_gene: TRBJ1-5
d_gene: TRBD1
abundance: .
CDR3aa: CAWSGQGIGGNQPQHF
CDR3nt: TGTGCCTGGAGTGGACAGGGAATAGGGGGCAATCAGCCCCAGCATTTT

v_gene: TRBV19
j_gene: TRBJ2-5
d_gene: .
abundance: .
CDR3aa: CASSLDYKFQETQYF
CDR3nt: TGTGCCAGTAGTCTCGACTACAAGTTCCAAGAGACCCAGTACTTC

v_gene: TRBV2
j_gene: TRBJ1-5
d_gene: TRBD1
abundance: few
CDR3aa: CASSRQGIDNQPQHF
CDR3nt: TGTGCCAGCAGTCGACAGGGAATTGACAATCAGCCCCAGCATTTT

v_gene: TRBV28
j_gene: TRBJ2-2
d_gene: TRBD2
abundance: .
CDR3aa: CASSLGLAGRVGELFF
CDR3nt: TGTGCCAGCAGTTTAGGGCTAGCGGGAAGGGTCGGGGAGCTGTTTTTT

v_gene: TRBV21-1
j_gene: TRBJ1-2
d_gene: .
abundance: .
CDR3aa: CASSKPDGYTF
CDR3nt: TGTGCCAGCAGCAAACCCGATGGCTACACCTTC

v_gene: TRBV5-4
j_gene: TRBJ1-2
d_gene: .
abundance: .
CDR3aa: CASSFGRYYGYTF
CDR3nt: TGTGCCAGCAGCTTTGGCAGGTACTATGGCTACACCTTC

v_gene: TRBV9
j_gene: TRBJ2-1
d_gene: TRBD2
abundance: .
CDR3aa: CASSVFTSGNNEQFF
CDR3nt: TGTGCCAGCAGCGTATTCACTAGCGGGAACAATGAGCAGTTCTTC

v_gene: TRBV28
j_gene: TRBJ1-2
d_gene: .
abundance: few
CDR3aa: CASTPTRQPYGYTF
CDR3nt: TGTGCCAGCACCCCCACTCGACAGCCCTATGGCTACACCTTC

v_gene: TRBV4-2
j_gene: TRBJ1-3
d_gene: .
abundance: .
CDR3aa: CASSQDGVGQGGNTIYF
CDR3nt: TGTGCCAGCAGCCAAGATGGTGTGGGGCAAGGTGGAAACACCATATATTTT

v_gene: TRBV23-1
j_gene: TRBJ2-4
d_gene: .
abundance: .
CDR3aa: CASSQPELAKNIQYF
CDR3nt: TGCGCCAGCAGTCAACCCGAGCTAGCCAAAAACATTCAGTACTTC

v_gene: TRBV6-4
j_gene: TRBJ1-1
d_gene: .
abundance: .
CDR3aa: CASSVSENTEAFF
CDR3nt: TGTGCCAGCAGTGTATCAGAAAACACTGAAGCTTTCTTT

v_gene: TRBV27
j_gene: TRBJ1-4
d_gene: .
abundance: .
CDR3aa: CASSRQNPLATNEKLFF
CDR3nt: TGTGCCAGCAGTCGCCAAAATCCATTAGCAACTAATGAAAAACTGTTTTTT

v_gene: TRBV15
j_gene: TRBJ2-7
d_gene: TRBD2
abundance: .
CDR3aa: CATSDIAGFREQYF
CDR3nt: TGTGCCACCAGCGACATAGCGGGATTCCGCGAGCAGTACTTC

v_gene: TRBV7-2
j_gene: TRBJ2-2
d_gene: TRBD2
abundance: .
CDR3aa: CASSLDGRESGELFF
CDR3nt: TGTGCCAGCAGCTTAGACGGGCGGGAGTCCGGGGAGCTGTTTTTT

v_gene: TRBV7-9
j_gene: TRBJ1-4
d_gene: .
abundance: .
CDR3aa: CASSLAERKLFF
CDR3nt: TGTGCCAGCAGCTTAGCAGAGCGAAAACTGTTTTTT

v_gene: TRBV28
j_gene: TRBJ2-2
d_gene: TRBD1
abundance: few
CDR3aa: CASSFLMTGDWSTGELFF
CDR3nt: TGTGCCAGCAGTTTTCTAATGACAGGGGACTGGTCCACCGGGGAGCTGTTTTTT

v_gene: TRBV7-3
j_gene: TRBJ2-1
d_gene: .
abundance: .
CDR3aa: CASSLDRNNEQFF
CDR3nt: TGTGCCAGCAGCTTAGACAGAAACAATGAGCAGTTCTTC

v_gene: TRBV18
j_gene: TRBJ1-5
d_gene: .
abundance: few
CDR3aa: CASSPGAQPQHF
CDR3nt: TGTGCCAGCTCACCGGGGGCCCAGCCCCAGCATTTT

v_gene: TRBV5-1
j_gene: TRBJ2-7
d_gene: TRBD2
abundance: .
CDR3aa: CASSPGGTSGNEQYF
CDR3nt: TGCGCCAGCAGCCCGGGGGGGACTAGCGGAAACGAGCAGTACTTC

v_gene: TRBV7-3
j_gene: TRBJ2-7
d_gene: .
abundance: .
CDR3aa: CASSLAPGEQYF
CDR3nt: TGTGCCAGCAGCTTAGCCCCAGGGGAGCAGTACTTC

v_gene: TRBV5-1
j_gene: TRBJ2-3
d_gene: .
abundance: .
CDR3aa: CASRIATATDTQYF
CDR3nt: TGCGCCAGCAGAATCGCTACCGCCACAGATACGCAGTATTTT

v_gene: TRBV21-1
j_gene: TRBJ2-3
d_gene: .
abundance: .
CDR3aa: CASGRPDTQYF
CDR3nt: TGTGCCAGCGGGAGGCCAGATACGCAGTATTTT

v_gene: TRBV6-6
j_gene: TRBJ1-2
d_gene: .
abundance: .
CDR3aa: CASTIATNYGYTF
CDR3nt: TGTGCCAGCACTATAGCGACTAACTATGGCTACACCTTC

v_gene: TRBV15
j_gene: TRBJ2-1
d_gene: .
abundance: .
CDR3aa: CATSRDRGQFF
CDR3nt: TGTGCCACCAGCAGAGATCGAGGGCAGTTCTTC

v_gene: TRBV6-6
j_gene: TRBJ2-7
d_gene: TRBD1
abundance: .
CDR3aa: CASRTTGYEQYF
CDR3nt: TGTGCCAGCAGGACGACAGGGTACGAGCAGTACTTC

v_gene: TRBV5-1
j_gene: TRBJ1-1
d_gene: TRBD1
abundance: few
CDR3aa: CASSFGQGGTEAFF
CDR3nt: TGCGCCAGCAGCTTCGGACAGGGAGGCACTGAAGCTTTCTTT

v_gene: TRBV10-3
j_gene: TRBJ2-2
d_gene: .
abundance: .
CDR3aa: CATRGGTGNTGELFF
CDR3nt: TGTGCCACAAGGGGGGGGACAGGGAACACCGGGGAGCTGTTTTTT

v_gene: TRBV9
j_gene: TRBJ2-2
d_gene: .
abundance: .
CDR3aa: CASSVDSANTGELFF
CDR3nt: TGTGCCAGCAGCGTCGACAGCGCGAACACCGGGGAGCTGTTTTTT

v_gene: TRBV4-3
j_gene: TRBJ2-7
d_gene: .
abundance: .
CDR3aa: CASSQNLASSYEQYF
CDR3nt: TGCGCCAGCAGCCAAAACCTTGCTAGCTCCTACGAGCAGTACTTC

v_gene: TRBV2
j_gene: TRBJ2-7
d_gene: TRBD1
abundance: .
CDR3aa: CASARDRGNYEQYF
CDR3nt: TGTGCCAGCGCACGGGACAGGGGGAATTACGAGCAGTACTTC

v_gene: TRBV28
j_gene: TRBJ2-1
d_gene: TRBD2
abundance: once
CDR3aa: CASSRTSGSYNEQFF
CDR3nt: TGTGCCAGCAGTCGGACTAGCGGGAGCTACAATGAGCAGTTCTTC

v_gene: TRBV28
j_gene: TRBJ1-5
d_gene: TRBD1
abundance: .
CDR3aa: CASRLQGALQPQHF
CDR3nt: TGTGCCAGCAGGCTACAGGGGGCTTTGCAGCCCCAGCATTTT

v_gene: TRBV5-1
j_gene: TRBJ2-7
d_gene: TRBD2
abundance: few
CDR3aa: CASSLHPSGDGEQYF
CDR3nt: TGCGCCAGCAGCCTCCACCCTAGCGGAGACGGGGAGCAGTACTTC

v_gene: TRBV28
j_gene: TRBJ2-3
d_gene: .
abundance: .
CDR3aa: CASSSTRLAITDTQYF
CDR3nt: TGTGCCAGCAGTTCGACCCGATTAGCGATCACAGATACGCAGTATTTT

v_gene: TRBV4-1
j_gene: TRBJ1-1
d_gene: .
abundance: large
CDR3aa: CASSQGGGGEAFF
CDR3nt: TGCGCCAGCAGCCAAGGAGGCGGCGGTGAAGCTTTCTTT

v_gene: TRBV5-5
j_gene: TRBJ2-2
d_gene: .
abundance: .
CDR3aa: CASSLGAVTFTGELFF
CDR3nt: TGTGCCAGCAGCTTGGGTGCGGTAACCTTCACCGGGGAGCTGTTTTTT